This T cell receptor (beta chain) was sequenced for a study of CD8 T cells in Susac syndrome (dated by TCRdb to about 2019). Background on the whole study: Of the Susac syndrome patients who were sequenced, eight or nine were in clinical remission while roughly six had clinically active disease. Susac syndrome patients were therapy-naive, on corticosteroids (some also receiving IVIg), or on IVIg alone at blood withdrawal. Repertoire sequencing was used to test whether CD8+ T cell activation and differentiation in Susac syndrome was antigen driven. CD8+ T cell repertoire clonality was compared between about a dozen healthy donors, some 14 Susac syndrome patients and 15 or so multiple sclerosis patients. Summary of the overall study and its limitations: The study acknowledged that relatively few individuals were included in the TCR sequencing and HLA analysis. CD8+ repertoires in Susac syndrome showed clonal expansion, which was highest in CD8+ TEMRA cells and was greater in clinically active patients than in remitting patients. Some 17 Susac-specific public clones were identified in the total CD8+ repertoire, and roughly five Susac-specific public clones were identified in the CD8+ TEMRA repertoire.

Peripheral blood CD8+ and CD4+ T cells from healthy donors, Susac syndrome patients and multiple sclerosis patients were profiled using high-throughput TCR beta sequencing. The Susac syndrome patients fulfilled recently defined diagnostic criteria for definite or probable disease. Bulk CD8+ and CD4+ T cells were purified magnetically by negative isolation, whereas CD8+ TEMRA cells were enriched by FACS. Blood was drawn into EDTA tubes, processed within 24 hours, and PBMCs were isolated by density gradient centrifugation. PBMCs intended for TCR sequencing were cryopreserved in liquid nitrogen and thawed later in a water bath at 37 degrees C. A purity of at least 90% was achieved for sorted or isolated CD4+, CD8+ and CD8+ TEMRA cells. CDR3 length: 13 amino acids, cysteine to phenylalanine. Only CDR3 DNA is held: 39 bases, read in frame from base 1. As encoded in the germline V gene (reference sequence), CDR1 is MNHEY while CDR2 is SMNVEV. V and J lose 5 bases and 3 bases, and a span of 10 bases separates them.

This clonotype was observed a single time. Its binding antigen is unknown. No base quality information exists; no much larger clone differs at one position. One read is thin evidence. RNA was extracted using the RNeasy kit, and roughly 0.5 to 1 microgram was reverse transcribed with random hexamers. The immunoSEQ multiplex PCR assay, which covers 54 Vbeta and 13 Jbeta segments, was used to amplify TCR beta CDR3 regions. Bias from PCR amplification was corrected by using a synthetic template baseline for primer optimization and for computational correction. Turning to the authors' computational methods: Only productive sequences were kept, with reads annotated to V, D and J genes according to IMGT and analyzed in immunoSEQ Analyzer. Clonality was calculated as one minus the Shannon entropy normalized by log2 of the number of productive unique sequences. Public and private clones were assessed among the 100 most prevalent clones of each patient and control. Clones were defined as Susac-specific when absent from the healthy and MS cohorts, from about 970 published viral clones and from other ImmuneACCESS disease sequences. Using fastp trimming at Q25 and MiXCR clonotype assembly, TCRdb reanalyzed the public sequencing data and kept in-frame beta chains. Each record represents a unique CDR3 protein, reported with the most common genes and DNA among its rows. The V and J calls come from TCRdb's annotation, not from the publication. Within this sample are some 130,000 distinct CDR3 sequences, with over 90% of them counted one time only. In total, the top ten clones hold approximately 0.17% of the sample.

The chain is encoded by TRBV27 joined to TRBJ1-1, with the D gene call left open. The sequencing sample was made of CD8+ T cells from PBMCs. The source is a human donor with Susac syndrome. This receptor has the CDR3 CASSPISYTEAFF. The sequence in DNA is TGTGCCAGCAGTCCAATATCATACACTGAAGCTTTCTTT.